This entry lists 26 T cell receptor beta chains sequenced from one sample in a study of cytomegalovirus exposure and HLA in healthy donors. PCR primers comprised 60 Vbeta and 13 Jbeta primers. Produced via immunoSEQ multiplex PCR; TCRdb's table is partial and in-frame only. The data hold some 87,000 clones, with roughly 60% observed a single time. Material for sequencing was PBMCs. These receptors were taken from a woman in her twenties or thirties in good health and CMV-seropositive.

This clone occurred a few times. This chain's CDR3 is CASSSWGPGQNYGYTF. DNA for the CDR3: TGTGCCAGCAGTTCCTGGGGGCCGGGACAGAACTATGGCTACACCTTC. The rearrangement joins TRBV27 to TRBJ1-2, with TRBD1 matching 7 bases. Germline assignment: CDR1 MNHEY and CDR2 SMNVEV (reference sequence). The CDR3 has 16 amino acids. V lost 4 bases and J lost 2; bases outside the gene matches: 10.

The J gene is TRBJ2-5, the V gene TRBV6-1, with D maybe TRBD1 (5 bases). This CDR3 has 14 amino acids. V dropped 3 bases and J dropped 7 bases, with 15 bases sitting between them. Germline V CDR1 and CDR2: MNHNS, SASEGT. In DNA, the CDR3 is TGTGCCAGCAGTGATATGACAGCTACAGGGACCCAGTACTTC. This sequence encodes CASSDMTATGTQYF.

The rearrangement joins TRBV5-4 to TRBJ1-1; 9 bases align to TRBD1. CDR3 size: 14 residues. The V gene end was trimmed by 4 bases and the J gene end by 6 bases; junction bases not matched to a gene: 7. Germline CDR1 reads SGHNT; CDR2 reads YYREEE (reference sequence). The CDR3 spells CASSPLQGASEAFF. The DNA of the CDR3 is TGTGCCAGCAGCCCGCTACAGGGGGCCTCTGAAGCTTTCTTT.

This chain connects TRBV18 to TRBJ2-1; tentatively, D is TRBD1 (6 bases). The CDR3 length is 15 residues. The V and J ends lost 6 bases and 8 bases respectively, with 20 bases between them. Germline CDR1 and CDR2: KGHSH and LQKENI. The CDR3 loop is CASSLPRAGADEQFF. CDR3 in DNA: TGTGCCAGCTCTCTCCCCAGAGCAGGGGCGGATGAGCAGTTCTTC.

As regards this clone: The sample has other DNA sequences that encode this CDR3 too. The chain joins TRBV5-1 to TRBJ1-5; perhaps TRBD1 as D (6 bases). The CDR3 runs 15 residues. Germline lookup yields CDR1 SGHRS and CDR2 YFSETQ. Trimming removed 1 base from V and 4 bases from J, with 12 bases in between. The CDR3 reads CASSLTGSPNQPQHF. In nucleotides, the CDR3 is TGCGCCAGCAGCTTGACAGGGAGTCCGAATCAGCCCCAGCATTTT.

This clone was detected only once. One end of the junction is discordant with germline, which a read error may explain. This chain uses TRBV7-9 with TRBJ1-3; D remains ambiguous. This CDR3 spans 16 amino acids. Germline V gene sequence: CDR1 SEHNR, CDR2 FQNEAQ (reference sequence). CDR3 nucleotides: TGTTCCAGCAGCAAGCAGGCGTCCCACTCTGGAAACACCATATATTTT. It specifies CSSSKQASHSGNTIYF.

The chain carries TRBV7-2 and TRBJ2-3, with D possibly being TRBD1 (6 bases). V was shortened by 5 bases and J by 4 bases, with 13 bases between the two germline ends. The CDR3 is 14 amino acids. Germline V gives CDR1 SGHTA, CDR2 FQGNSA. The CDR3 DNA sequence: TGTGCCAGCAGCACGGGAAACAGGGCAGATACGCAGTATTTT. Encoded protein: CASSTGNRADTQYF.

This clone was picked up a small number of times. The chain recombines TRBV7-9 with TRBJ1-1; a weak D match, TRBD1 (6 bases). V was shortened by 4 bases and J by 9 bases, with 15 bases between the two germline ends. The CDR3 runs 13 residues. CDR1 SEHNR and CDR2 FQNEAQ come from the germline V gene (reference sequence). The CDR3 bases are TGTGCCAGCAGCTCGACAGAGGACAGAAAAGCTTTCTTT. Its translation: CASSSTEDRKAFF.

The chain combines TRBV18 with TRBJ2-5; 13 bases map to TRBD2. V lost 3 bases to trimming and J lost 0 bases; unmatched junction nucleotides: 7. Germline V lookup: CDR1 KGHSH, CDR2 LQKENI. The CDR3 runs to 18 residues. CDR3 nucleotide sequence: TGTGCCAGCTCACCGTTGGGACTAGCGGGACGGTACCAAGAGACCCAGTACTTC. This encodes CASSPLGLAGRYQETQYF.

This clone occurred once. The chain recombines TRBV13 with TRBJ2-2; 9 nucleotides match TRBD1. V lost 5 bases to trimming and J lost 1 base; unmatched junction nucleotides: 11. This CDR3 region has 18 residues. In germline, CDR1 is PRHDT, CDR2 FYEKMQ (reference sequence). The CDR3: CASSVQGASSLNTGELFF. The CDR3 region has the DNA TGTGCCAGCAGCGTACAGGGGGCCTCCTCCCTGAACACCGGGGAGCTGTTTTTT.

This chain connects TRBV14 to TRBJ2-5, with 7 nucleotides matching TRBD1. The V segment lost 3 bases and the J segment 5 bases; nucleotides outside the gene matches: 15. Per germline, CDR1 SGHDN and CDR2 FVKESK. There are 17 residues in the CDR3. CDR3 sequence (DNA): TGTGCCAGCAGCCAGAGACCCGGGACAGTTAAAGAGGAGACCCAGTACTTC. Amino acids: CASSQRPGTVKEETQYF.

This chain uses TRBV28 with TRBJ1-5; D uncertain. The CDR3 spans 13 residues. Germline V CDR1 and CDR2: MDHEN, SYDVKM. Trimming took 5 bases from V and 0 from J, leaving 5 bases between them. The CDR3, as DNA: TGTGCCAGCAGTCTAATTAGCAATCAGCCCCAGCATTTT. This translates into CASSLISNQPQHF.

There are a few counts of this clone. V and J are TRBV7-9 and TRBJ1-1; 8 bases fit TRBD1. The V gene's germline CDR1 is SEHNR and CDR2 FQNEAQ (reference sequence). V lost 8 bases, J lost 11 bases, and 13 bases stayed unmatched. The CDR3 contains 13 residues. CDR3 loop: CASGPQGQGNAFF. CDR3 DNA: TGTGCCAGCGGCCCCCAAGGACAGGGAAACGCTTTCTTT.

This rearrangement joins TRBV2 to TRBJ2-7, with unresolved D. This CDR3 comprises 12 residues. Germline V CDR1 and CDR2: SNHLY, FYNNEI. Trimming removed 4 bases from V and 3 bases from J, with 7 bases in between. CDR3 nucleotide sequence: TGTGCCAGCAGTGTGGCCATCTACGAGCAGTACTTC. Translated: CASSVAIYEQYF.

This clone has just a few counts. This sequence joins TRBV4-2 and TRBJ2-1; D gene uncertain. CDR1 is LGHNA, CDR2 YNFKEQ, per germline. The CDR3 loop spans 12 amino acids. V lost 0 bases to trimming and J lost 6 bases, with 3 bases between them. CDR3 DNA sequence: TGTGCCAGCAGCCAAGACGGCAATGAGCAGTTCTTC. It codes for CASSQDGNEQFF.

This clone was counted once. The rearrangement uses TRBV4-2 and TRBJ2-1; TRBD2 might be the D (5 bases). The CDR3 covers 15 residues. V lost 0 bases, J lost 2 bases, and 8 bases lay in between. CDR1 is LGHNA, CDR2 YNFKEQ, per germline. DNA for the CDR3: TGTGCCAGCAGCCAAGATTCTAGCCCCTACAATGAGCAGTTCTTC. Its protein product is CASSQDSSPYNEQFF.

This chain joins TRBV7-3 and TRBJ2-3; TRBD2 agrees at 7 bases. This CDR3 spans 13 amino acids. The ends lost 4 bases at V and 5 bases at J; junction bases unmatched: 3. The germline gives CDR1 SGHTA, CDR2 FQGTGA. The CDR3 bases are TGTGCCAGCAGCTGGGGGGGAGGAGATACGCAGTATTTT. Amino acid sequence: CASSWGGGDTQYF.

The V call is TRBV2, the J call TRBJ2-3, with 12 positions matching TRBD2. The V and J ends lost 2 bases and 2 bases, in that order; junction bases with no gene match: 11. Germline V lookup: CDR1 SNHLY, CDR2 FYNNEI. CDR3 size: 19 residues. The CDR3 reads CASSELGVTSGGNTDTQYF. DNA of the CDR3: TGTGCCAGCAGTGAATTAGGGGTGACTAGCGGGGGAAACACAGATACGCAGTATTTT.

The V gene is TRBV9, the J gene TRBJ2-2; maybe TRBD1 (5 bases). CDR1 and CDR2 from the germline V gene are SGDLS and YYNGEE. The V and J ends lost 0 bases and 7 bases respectively, with 13 bases between them. CDR3 size: 15 residues. CDR3 coding DNA: TGTGCCAGCAGCGTAGGGGGCAGTCCTAACGGGGAGCTGTTTTTT. This encodes CASSVGGSPNGELFF.

The chain has TRBV29-1 and TRBJ1-2, with D hard to call. The germline V and J ends were trimmed by 0 bases and 3 bases, with 8 bases remaining between them. CDR3 size: 13 residues. Germline V gene data show CDR1 as SQVTM and CDR2 as ANQGSEA. The CDR3 bases are TGCAGCGTTGAAGATGTCCGGGACTATGGCTACACCTTC. This encodes CSVEDVRDYGYTF.

This clone has only a few counts. The chain employs TRBV2 and TRBJ2-3; 8 bases agree with TRBD2. This CDR3 spans 15 amino acids. The V segment lost 4 bases and the J segment 2 bases; nucleotides outside the gene matches: 5. Germline CDR1 is SNHLY and CDR2 is FYNNEI. DNA of the CDR3: TGTGCCAGCAGTGCCCGGGGGGGGTTCACAGATACGCAGTATTTT. As protein: CASSARGGFTDTQYF.

CDR3 region: CASSGEPGQSSYEQYF. The CDR3 coding sequence is TGTGCCAGCAGCGGAGAACCGGGACAGAGCTCCTACGAGCAGTACTTC. This chain links TRBV11-3 with TRBJ2-7, with 7 bases identical to TRBD1. Germline values: CDR1 SGHNT, CDR2 YENEEA. The trim removed 5 bases at V and 0 bases at J, leaving 10 bases unmatched. The CDR3 is 16 residues long. Full variable domain (outside the CDR3, taken from reference TRBV11-3 and TRBJ2-7): EAGVVQSPRYKIIEKKQPVAFWCNPISGHNTLYWYLQNLGQGPELLIRYENEEAVDDSQLPKDRFSAERLKGVDSTLKIQPAELGDSAVYLCASSGEPGQSSYEQYFGPGTRLTVT.

CDR3 sequence: CASQWGQGDYEQYF. The CDR3 bases are TGTGCCAGTCAGTGGGGACAGGGGGACTACGAGCAGTACTTC. This chain links TRBV6-6 with TRBJ2-5, with 11 bases aligning to TRBD1. The assigned J gene may be wrong: the sequence end matches TRBJ2-7 better. The CDR3 contains 14 residues. CDR1 and CDR2 from the germline V gene are MNHNY and SVGAGI (reference sequence).

To note about this clone: A junction boundary mismatches the germline segment, possibly from a read error. The V and J genes are TRBV4-2 and TRBJ2-6; maybe TRBD2 (7 bases). The CDR3 loop spans 15 amino acids. Germline V CDR1 and CDR2: LGHNA, YNFKEQ. CDR3 in amino acids: CASSQEEGGANVLPF. As DNA, the CDR3 is TGTGCCAGCAGCCAAGAAGAGGGGGGGGCCAACGTCCTGCCTTTC.

V and J are TRBV5-6 and TRBJ1-5, with D possibly TRBD1 on 6 matching bases. Trimming stripped 0 bases from V and 1 base from J, with 8 bases between. The germline V gene has CDR1 SGHDT and CDR2 YYEEEE. CDR3 size: 15 residues. CDR3 amino acids: CASSLEGTSNQPQHF. In nucleotides, the CDR3 is TGTGCCAGCAGCTTGGAAGGGACAAGCAATCAGCCCCAGCATTTT.

The table lists this clone with a few counts. The V and J genes are TRBV7-9 and TRBJ1-5, with TRBD1 identical over 10 bases. Germline loops: CDR1 SEHNR, CDR2 FQNEAQ (reference sequence). This CDR3 spans 15 amino acids. Unmatched junction bases numbered 7, after V lost 5 bases and J lost 6 bases. In nucleotides, the CDR3 is TGTGCCAGCAGCATGGGACAGGGGAGGATTCAGCCCCAGCATTTT. Translation: CASSMGQGRIQPQHF. The full variable domain, completed using reference TRBV7-9 and TRBJ1-5, is DTGVSQNPRHKITKRGQNVTFRCDPISEHNRLYWYRQTLGQGPEFLTYFQNEAQLEKSRLLSDRFSAERPKGSFSTLEIQRTEQGDSAMYLCASSMGQGRIQPQHFGDGTRLSIL.